Shown below are 14 T cell receptor beta chains from a single sample sequenced in a study of blood T cell repertoires in COVID-19. TCRdb's copy holds only in-frame clones and misses some; the assay was immunoSEQ multiplex PCR. Altogether 300,000 to 450,000 clones are present, over 65% being singletons, with the ten largest covering over 0.95%. The sequencing sample was made of peripheral blood. The receptor set was obtained from a human donor with acute or convalescent COVID-19. The donor label of this sample is uncertain.

The chain links TRBV7-6 to TRBJ2-7; 8 bases are a match to TRBD2. The CDR3 is made up of 15 amino acids. The ends lost 1 base at V and 1 base at J; junction bases unmatched: 3. Germline values: CDR1 SGHVS, CDR2 FNYEAQ. This chain's CDR3 is CASSLGAGGSYEQYF. The CDR3 DNA follows: TGTGCCAGCAGCTTAGGGGCGGGAGGATCCTACGAGCAGTACTTC.

The chain uses TRBV15 and TRBJ2-4; TRBD2 aligns across 8 bases. In germline, CDR1 is LNHNV, CDR2 YYDKDF (reference sequence). The CDR3 sequence is 16 residues long. V trimming: 0 bases; J trimming: 3 bases; junction bases outside the gene matches: 4. The CDR3 loop reads CATSRDHTSGKNIQYF. In DNA form, the CDR3 reads TGTGCCACCAGCAGAGACCATACTAGCGGCAAAAACATTCAGTACTTC.

J is TRBJ1-1 and V is TRBV10-1; no clear D. This CDR3 is built from 13 residues. Germline lookup yields CDR1 WNHNN and CDR2 SYGVQD (reference sequence). Between the trimmed V and J ends, which lost 6 bases and 4 bases, there was a span of 12 bases. The CDR3 loop is CASSDAGSTEAFF. CDR3 bases: TGCGCCAGCAGCGATGCGGGGAGCACTGAAGCTTTCTTT.

CDR3 bases: TGTGCCAGCAGCCCCGGCGGGAGCTCCTACAATGAGCAGTTCTTC. Translating it yields CASSPGGSSYNEQFF. The V gene is TRBV7-9, the J gene TRBJ2-1, with 7 bases aligning to TRBD2. V gave up 5 bases and J gave up 0 bases; unmatched junction bases: 4. Germline CDR1 SEHNR, CDR2 FQNEAQ (reference sequence). The CDR3 length is 15 residues.

The genes are TRBV5-4 and TRBJ1-2, with D perhaps TRBD1 (6 bases). Germline V CDR1 and CDR2: SGHNT, YYREEE (reference sequence). This CDR3 is built from 13 residues. Between the trimmed V and J ends, which lost 5 bases and 6 bases, there was a span of 14 bases. The CDR3 spells CASRPQGYHGYTF. CDR3 coding DNA: TGTGCCAGCAGGCCACAGGGATACCATGGCTACACCTTC.

The rearrangement joins TRBV11-3 to TRBJ1-1; D is uncertain. Germline CDR1 and CDR2: SGHNT and YENEEA. The CDR3 is made up of 12 amino acids. Trimming cost V 5 bases and J 8 bases, with 12 bases left between them. The CDR3 protein is CASSLAGGEAFF. CDR3 bases: TGTGCCAGCAGCCTCGCGGGAGGGGAAGCTTTCTTT.

The chain has TRBV7-9 and TRBJ1-5, with D perhaps matching TRBD1 (6 bases). Trimming removed 4 bases at V and 0 bases at J, with 10 bases between. Germline V gene lookup returns CDR1 SEHNR and CDR2 FQNEAQ (reference sequence). The CDR3 covers 15 residues. The CDR3 protein is CASSSGHNSNQPQHF. The CDR3 DNA reads TGTGCCAGCAGCTCGGGACATAATAGCAATCAGCCCCAGCATTTT.

Turning to this clone: The same CDR3 can be traced to other DNA sequences in this sample. The V and J genes are TRBV3-1 (or the pseudogene TRBV3-2) and TRBJ2-3; 7 bases map to TRBD1. Germline lookup yields CDR1 LGHDT and CDR2 YNNKEL (reference sequence). With 6 bases clipped from V and 1 base from J, the junction kept 4 bases outside the gene matches. This CDR3 contains 14 residues. CDR3 region: CASSRQGGTDTQYF. As DNA, the CDR3 is TGTGCCAGCAGTCGACAGGGCGGCACAGATACGCAGTATTTT.

In nucleotides, the CDR3 is TGTGCCAGCAGTGGATCCGGGACAGGGAACACTGAAGCTTTCTTT. Amino acid sequence: CASSGSGTGNTEAFF. V usage is TRBV27 and J usage is TRBJ1-1; 8 nucleotides line up with TRBD1. The CDR3 is made up of 15 amino acids. CDR1 and CDR2 from the germline V gene are MNHEY and SMNVEV (reference sequence). V lost 5 bases, J lost 1 base, and 6 bases stayed unmatched.

In this sample, this clone turned up once. The gene calls are TRBV7-9 and TRBJ1-1; D remains unclear. Trimming cost V 3 bases and J 11 bases, with 10 bases left between them. Germline V gene lookup returns CDR1 SEHNR and CDR2 FQNEAQ (reference sequence). The length of the CDR3 is 11 residues. In DNA, the CDR3 is TGTGCCAGCAGCTTGGGCGTCTCCGCTTTCTTT. Translating gives CASSLGVSAFF.

V and J are TRBV7-2 and TRBJ2-3; a possible D gene is TRBD1 (5 bases). Germline-derived CDR1 and CDR2 are SGHTA and FQGNSA. The germline V and J ends were trimmed by 3 bases and 5 bases, with 12 bases remaining between them. The CDR3 runs to 14 residues. The chain's CDR3 is CASSFYKQGDTQYF. For the CDR3, the DNA is TGTGCCAGCAGCTTTTACAAGCAGGGAGATACGCAGTATTTT.

This clone was recorded many times. The CDR3 region has the DNA TGCAGTGCTGAGGGGAACACTGAAGCTTTCTTT. Its protein product is CSAEGNTEAFF. V gene TRBV20-1 combines with J gene TRBJ1-1; D uncertain. Germline assignment: CDR1 DFQATT and CDR2 SNEGSKA (reference sequence). Deletions cut 5 bases from V and 1 base from J, with 5 bases between. This CDR3 is 11 amino acids long.

The V call is TRBV27, the J call TRBJ1-1; 7 positions match TRBD1. Germline values: CDR1 MNHEY, CDR2 SMNVEV (reference sequence). The ends lost 8 bases at V and 4 bases at J; junction bases unmatched: 7. The CDR3 has 13 amino acids. The CDR3 sequence: CASRQGLGTEAFF. CDR3 DNA sequence: TGTGCCAGCCGACAGGGTTTGGGCACTGAAGCTTTCTTT.

In its sample, this clone was seen a few times. V and J are TRBV5-1 and TRBJ1-4; unclear D gene. The V gene lost 4 bases and the J gene lost 0 bases, with 10 bases spanning the gap. The CDR3 extends over 15 amino acids. CDR1 and CDR2 from the germline V gene are SGHRS and YFSETQ. The CDR3 reads CASSQYGATNEKLFF. The CDR3, as DNA: TGCGCCAGCAGCCAGTACGGGGCAACTAATGAAAAACTGTTTTTT.